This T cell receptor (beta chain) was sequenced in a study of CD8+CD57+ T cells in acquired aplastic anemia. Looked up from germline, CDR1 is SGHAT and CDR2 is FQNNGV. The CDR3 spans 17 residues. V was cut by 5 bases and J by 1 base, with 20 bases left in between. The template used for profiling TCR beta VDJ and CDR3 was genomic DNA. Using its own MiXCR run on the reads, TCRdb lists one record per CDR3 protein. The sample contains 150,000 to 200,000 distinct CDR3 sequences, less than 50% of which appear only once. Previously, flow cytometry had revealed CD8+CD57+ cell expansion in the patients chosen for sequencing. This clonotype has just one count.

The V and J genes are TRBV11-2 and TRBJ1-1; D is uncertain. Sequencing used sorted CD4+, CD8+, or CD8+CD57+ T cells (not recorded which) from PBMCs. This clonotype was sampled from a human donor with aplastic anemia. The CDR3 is CASSPWSLGRSNTEAFF. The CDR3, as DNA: TGTGCCAGCAGCCCTTGGAGCCTGGGTAGGTCGAACACTGAAGCTTTCTTT.